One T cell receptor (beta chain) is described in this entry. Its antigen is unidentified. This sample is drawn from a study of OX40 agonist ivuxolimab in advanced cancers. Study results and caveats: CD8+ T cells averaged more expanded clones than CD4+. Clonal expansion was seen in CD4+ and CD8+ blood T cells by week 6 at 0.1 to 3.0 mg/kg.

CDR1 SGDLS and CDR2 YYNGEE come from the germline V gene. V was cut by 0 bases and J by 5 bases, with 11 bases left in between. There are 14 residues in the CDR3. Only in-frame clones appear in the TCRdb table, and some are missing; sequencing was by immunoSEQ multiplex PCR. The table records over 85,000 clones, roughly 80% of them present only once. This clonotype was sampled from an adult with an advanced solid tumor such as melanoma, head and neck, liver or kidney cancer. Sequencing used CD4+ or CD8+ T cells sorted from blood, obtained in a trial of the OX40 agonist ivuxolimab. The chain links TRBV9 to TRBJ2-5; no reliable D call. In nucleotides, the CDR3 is TGTGCCAGCAGCGTAGTCCCAGTCTCTGAGACCCAGTACTTC. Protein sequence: CASSVVPVSETQYF.